This T cell receptor beta chain was identified during a study of OX40 agonist ivuxolimab in advanced cancers. V lost 1 base and J 3 bases, leaving 6 bases between the germline ends. Germline V gives CDR1 SGHTS, CDR2 YDEGEE. The length of the CDR3 is 13 residues. This table comes from immunoSEQ multiplex PCR, and its TCRdb copy is limited to in-frame clones, with some not included. The sample shows more than 10,000 clones, 65% to 85% of them seen only once. This TCR was recovered from an adult with an advanced solid tumor such as melanoma, head and neck, liver or kidney cancer. The J gene is TRBJ2-3, the V gene TRBV5-8; unclear D gene. Sample: CD4+ or CD8+ T cells sorted from blood, taken in a trial of the OX40 agonist ivuxolimab. Here the CDR3 DNA reads TGTGCCAGCAGCTTGTCAGAGACAGATACGCAGTATTTT. Protein sequence: CASSLSETDTQYF. Drawing the rest from reference TRBV5-8 and TRBJ2-3, the complete variable domain is EAGVTQSPTHLIKTRGQQATLRCSPISGHTSVYWYQQALGLGLQFLLWYDEGEERNRGNFPPRFSGRQFPNYSSELNVNALELEDSALYLCASSLSETDTQYFGPGTRLTVL.